The present T cell receptor (beta chain) was sequenced within a study of T-cell memory formation after mild COVID-19 (dated by TCRdb to about 2021). Context from the whole study: TCR sequence clusters from the two donors were found to be largely donor specific. In two donors, T-cell clones that expanded and contracted after mild COVID-19 were followed by sequencing TCRalpha and TCRbeta repertoires longitudinally. The cohort was made up of two young adult volunteers, one female and one male, who were previously healthy. Overall study outcomes, separate from this receptor: Contracting CD4+ clones were found mainly in CM and EM memory subsets, while CD8+ clones were enriched in EMRA. Balanced CD4/CD8 phenotypes were observed for clones contracting from day 15 to 85, whereas a bias towards CD4+ was observed for a second wave of clones expanding from day 15 to 37. Some responding clones were detected in pre-infection memory, which suggested that pre-existing cross-reactive memory T cells had joined the SARS-CoV-2 response. SARS-CoV-2 specificity of the second-wave clones peaking on day 37 was not confirmed. The study covered only a couple of mild cases, and larger cohorts including severe cases with pre-infection samples were considered necessary.

Ficoll-Paque density gradient centrifugation was the method used to isolate PBMCs. Cut back by 3 bases and 4 bases, the V and J ends lie 17 bases apart. Via the germline V gene, CDR1 is SGHRS and CDR2 YFSETQ. Including the terminal cysteine and phenylalanine, the CDR3 comprises 15 residues. Solely the CDR3 DNA is kept, with 45 bases framed from the first base. This clonotype was detected only a few times. The target of this receptor is not known. Qualities for individual bases were not recorded, and no much larger clone is one base off. Sequencing used an Illumina NovaSeq 6000. cDNA libraries for TCRalpha and TCRbeta were prepared by 5'RACE using constant-segment primers, with sample barcodes and unique molecular identifiers added. RNA was extracted from every sample with Trizol reagent. Library amplification was performed in two PCR steps, and a second sample barcode and Illumina TruSeq adapters were introduced in the second step. Libraries were sequenced on an Illumina NovaSeq with 2 x 150 bp paired-end reads. In the original analysis: Demultiplexing of reads and collapsing into UMI-guided consensus sequences were performed with migec v1.2.7. Using mixcr v2.1.11, UMI consensuses were aligned to TRA and TRB V and J templates and then assembled into clonotypes. Expanded or contracted clonotypes were those called significant by both edgeR and NoisET, with noise models trained on biological replicates. For edgeR calls, the cutoffs were a false discovery rate-adjusted p below 0.01 and a log2 fold-change threshold of 1. As an exploratory analysis of dynamics, PCA with hierarchical clustering was applied to max-normalized trajectories of the 1000 most abundant clonotypes. The CD4 or CD8 phenotype of responding clones was assigned using the separately sequenced CD4+ and CD8+ repertoires. TCRdb ran its own pipeline on the public reads, namely fastp trimming at Q25 and MiXCR clone calling, and kept in-frame beta chains. All rows with the same CDR3 protein become a single entry with the most common DNA and genes. The V and J calls here are based on TCRdb, not the publication. The sample table records roughly 620,000 distinct CDR3 sequences; over 15% of these occur just once. The ten top clones hold around 12% of the sample.

The rearranged segments are TRBV5-1 and TRBJ2-7, with the D gene possibly TRBD1 or TRBD2, each one fitting 5 bases. Sequences were obtained from PBMCs or a T cell subset sorted from them (not recorded which). This clonotype was obtained from an adult woman who had mild COVID-19 (a few samples of this study predate the infection). The sample titles of this study are shuffled in the database, so cell type and time point are left out; the donor was told from shared clones. The sequenced DNA is TGCGCCAGCAGCTGGACCAGAGGGGTCGGTTACGAGCAGTACTTC. Its coded protein is CASSWTRGVGYEQYF.